The following is a TCR beta chain sequence with its context. These data originate in a study of blood T cell repertoires in COVID-19. Study overall: The United States, Italy and Spain provided the acute and convalescent COVID-19 samples. T cells, B-cell-depleted T cells, or PBMCs provided the cDNA or gDNA that served as material.

Authors' data handling: Cell counts per sample came from amplifying reference gene primers. Profiled with immunoSEQ multiplex PCR; TCRdb holds only in-frame clones, not every one. That table furnishes V, J and clone size, whereas the DNA furnished D and trimming. This repertoire shows over 150,000 clones, more than 75% found once; its top ten account for over 2%. Trimming took 7 bases from V and 1 from J; bases not matched to a gene: 8. The CDR3 has 15 amino acids. CDR1 is SNHLY, CDR2 FYNNEI, per germline. The TCR comes from a man aged 45-60 years who had recovered from COVID-19. This chain connects TRBV2 to TRBJ2-3, with 7 bases aligning to TRBD2. Specimen: peripheral blood. The CDR3 DNA follows: TGTGCCAGCAAACGAACTAGCGCCGGCACAGATACGCAGTATTTT. It specifies CASKRTSAGTDTQYF.